This T cell receptor beta chain was identified in a study of Graves' ophthalmopathy and Graves' hyperthyroidism. In the study overall: Investigators collected peripheral blood at initial diagnosis, before any treatment was given.

Findings of the study overall: Sensitivity of approximately 66% and specificity of 72% to 85% were achieved by the model that predicted ophthalmopathy progression.

Ophthalmopathy donors' eye disease showed moderate-to-severe activity, CAS of at least 3, NOSPECS of at least 4 and duration under 3 months. The source of the PBMCs was roughly 10 ml of fresh peripheral blood. RNA transcripts were the source from which TCR beta CDR3 regions were amplified. HTBI primers primed a first-round RT-PCR, and a second-round multiplex PCR followed. Each CDR3 protein gets one entry after TCRdb re-called the multiplex PCR reads with MiXCR. The table records about 700,000 distinct CDR3 sequences, over 40% of them present only once. Germline-derived CDR1 and CDR2 are SGDLS and YYNGEE. This CDR3 region has 14 residues. The V end lost 0 bases, the J end lost 9 bases, and 15 bases lay between the germline ends. On this clonotype: The antigen is unknown. Just one base apart from a much larger clone, this may be a read error.

V is TRBV9 and J is TRBJ2-5; possibly TRBD2 for D (5 bases). Sequenced sample: peripheral blood. This TCR was recovered from an adult man with Graves' ophthalmopathy. This CDR3 is CASSVADYRKAQYF. As DNA, the CDR3 is TGTGCCAGCAGCGTAGCCGACTACCGAAAGGCCCAGTACTTC.